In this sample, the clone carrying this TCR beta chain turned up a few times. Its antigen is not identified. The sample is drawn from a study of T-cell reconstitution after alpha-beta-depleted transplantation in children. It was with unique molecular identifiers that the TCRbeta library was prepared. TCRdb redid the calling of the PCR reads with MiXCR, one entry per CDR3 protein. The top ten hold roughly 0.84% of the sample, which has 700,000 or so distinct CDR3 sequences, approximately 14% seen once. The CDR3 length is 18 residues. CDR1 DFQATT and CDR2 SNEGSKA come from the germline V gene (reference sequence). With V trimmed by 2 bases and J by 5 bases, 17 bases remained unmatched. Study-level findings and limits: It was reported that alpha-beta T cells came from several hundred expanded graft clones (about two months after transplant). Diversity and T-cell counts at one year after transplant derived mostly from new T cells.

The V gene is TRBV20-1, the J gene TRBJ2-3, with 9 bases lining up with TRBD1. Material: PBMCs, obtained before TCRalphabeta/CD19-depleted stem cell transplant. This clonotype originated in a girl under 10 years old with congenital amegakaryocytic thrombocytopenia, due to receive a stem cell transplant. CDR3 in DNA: TGCAGTGCTAGAAAACCACCCGGGACAGGGAAAGGGGTAGATACGCAGTATTTT. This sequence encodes CSARKPPGTGKGVDTQYF.